One sample yielded the 8 T cell receptor beta chains listed below, sequenced in a study of blood T cell repertoires in COVID-19. Profiling relied on immunoSEQ multiplex PCR, and the TCRdb table lists in-frame clones only, not all of them. The sample lists tens of thousands of clones, around 90% seen once, with roughly 2.1% in the top ten. Sequenced input: peripheral blood. The receptors were sampled from a man between 45 and 60 years old with active or convalescent COVID-19.

The chain couples TRBV19 to TRBJ1-1; D not certain. This CDR3 comprises 13 residues. CDR1 is LNHDA and CDR2 is SQIVND in the germline V gene (reference sequence). Trimming stripped 5 bases from V and 1 base from J, with 8 bases between. The CDR3: CASSEQSNTEAFF. The DNA of the CDR3 is TGTGCCAGTAGTGAACAGTCGAACACTGAAGCTTTCTTT.

The gene calls are TRBV19 and TRBJ2-7, with D perhaps TRBD2 (6 bases). V was cut by 3 bases and J by 3 bases, with 12 bases left in between. CDR3 length equals 14 residues. Germline V gene sequence: CDR1 LNHDA, CDR2 SQIVND (reference sequence). CDR3 sequence: CASSIRLVGYEQYF. The DNA of the CDR3 is TGTGCCAGTAGTATCCGACTAGTGGGCTACGAGCAGTACTTC.

V usage is TRBV30 and J usage is TRBJ2-1, with 11 bases lining up with TRBD2. Germline values: CDR1 GTSNPN, CDR2 SVGIG (reference sequence). The CDR3 length is 15 residues. V lost 0 bases to trimming and J lost 7 bases; unmatched junction nucleotides: 5. This chain's CDR3 is CAWSVIAGGWNEQFF. In DNA, the CDR3 is TGTGCCTGGAGTGTAATAGCGGGAGGGTGGAATGAGCAGTTCTTC.

The chain couples TRBV5-1 to TRBJ2-7, with 10 positions matching TRBD2. This CDR3 has 15 amino acids. CDR1 SGHRS and CDR2 YFSETQ come from the germline V gene. Trimming took 1 base from V and 3 from J; bases not matched to a gene: 4. The CDR3 region has the DNA TGCGCCAGCAGCTTGTTTCCTAGCGGGAGCTACGAGCAGTACTTC. It encodes CASSLFPSGSYEQYF.

This chain connects TRBV12-5 to TRBJ2-2; 13 nucleotides align to TRBD2. V was clipped by 3 bases and J by 5 bases; unmatched bases: 6. Germline V gene lookup returns CDR1 LGHNT and CDR2 FRNRAP. The CDR3 length is 17 residues. The CDR3 loop is CASGFGLAGVRTGELFF. The CDR3, as DNA: TGTGCTAGTGGTTTCGGACTAGCGGGAGTGAGAACCGGGGAGCTGTTTTTT.

V is TRBV28 and J is TRBJ2-3, with D perhaps TRBD1 (5 bases). Between the trimmed V and J ends, which lost 3 bases and 5 bases, there was a span of 15 bases. The CDR3 has 15 residues. Germline V lookup: CDR1 MDHEN, CDR2 SYDVKM. CDR3 region: CASSFGAAGQDTQYF. The DNA for the CDR3 is TGTGCCAGCAGTTTTGGTGCGGCAGGACAAGATACGCAGTATTTT.

The V gene is TRBV19, the J gene TRBJ1-2, with 7 bases matching TRBD1. Per the germline V gene, CDR1 is LNHDA and CDR2 is SQIVND (reference sequence). Germline trimming cut 7 bases from V and 5 bases from J; bases unmatched to any gene: 31. This CDR3 has 21 residues. The CDR3 region is CASKSLRGTVYAQYPEYGYTF. For the CDR3, the DNA is TGTGCCAGTAAGTCACTTCGTGGGACAGTCTACGCACAATACCCGGAGTATGGCTACACCTTC.

In DNA form, the CDR3 reads TGTGCCAGCAGCTCCAGGGGGTCGAACACTGAAGCTTTCTTT. Translation: CASSSRGSNTEAFF. J is TRBJ1-1 and V is TRBV7-9; 7 bases agree with TRBD1. The CDR3 runs to 14 residues. CDR1 and CDR2 from the germline V gene are SEHNR and FQNEAQ (reference sequence). With V trimmed by 4 bases and J by 1 base, 3 bases remained unmatched.